This T cell receptor (beta chain) stems from a study of shared clonotypes between healthy human individuals. Findings and limits, study-wide: The low donor count limited represented genetic and exposure-history diversity. Sampling included only blood; tissue repertoires likely differ.

Sequencing was performed with immunoSEQ multiplex PCR; in TCRdb, only in-frame clones are kept and a portion is missing. The repertoire consists of around 530,000 clones, with roughly 72% occurring once and the leading ten covering about 12%. As for this clone: The antigen remains undetermined.

Trimming pared 0 bases from V and 3 bases from J, leaving 18 bases between. The germline V gene has CDR1 SGHNT and CDR2 YYREEE (reference sequence). This CDR3 is built from 17 residues. Sequencing used PBMCs. The receptor was derived from a woman between 40 and 50 years old in good health. Some clones in this sample may be carry-over from other donors' samples. This chain connects TRBV5-4 to TRBJ1-1; no definite D call. CDR3 protein: CASSLATYRRTDTEAFF. The CDR3 bases are TGTGCCAGCAGCTTGGCGACTTACCGGAGGACCGACACTGAAGCTTTCTTT.